Listed below are T cell receptor beta chains from one sample, sequenced in a study of T-cell reconstitution after alpha-beta-depleted transplantation in children. TCRdb itself ran the PCR reads through MiXCR, one entry per CDR3 protein. The sample has fewer than 250,000 distinct CDR3 sequences, under 9.5% seen once. This material consisted of PBMCs, mostly from graft donor cells, taken 180 days after TCRalphabeta/CD19-depleted stem cell transplant. The source is a male patient aged 10 to 17 who had a stem cell transplant for acute lymphoblastic leukemia, so the T cells may come from the graft donor. CDR3s include the opening cysteine and the closing phenylalanine or tryptophan. D genes are given only for firm matches. Size values are once, few and many counts, or a class for expanded clones, and some rows have none.

v_gene	j_gene	d_gene	abundance	len	CDR3aa	CDR3nt
TRBV18	TRBJ2-2	NA	many	16	CASSSFFSTNTGELFF	TGTGCCAGCTCGTCTTTCTTTAGTACGAACACCGGGGAGCTGTTTTTT
TRBV5-1	TRBJ2-4	TRBD1	many	15	CASSTGQGLLNIQYF	TGCGCCAGCAGCACGGGACAGGGACTTTTGAACATTCAGTACTTC
TRBV4-1	TRBJ1-1	NA	many	14	CASSQDMTYTEAFF	TGCGCCAGCAGCCAAGACATGACGTACACTGAAGCTTTCTTT
TRBV29-1	TRBJ2-3	NA	many	12	CSFATGTDTQYF	TGCAGCTTTGCCACGGGCACAGATACGCAGTATTTT
TRBV2	TRBJ1-1	NA	NA	13	CATRPPGGTEAFF	TGTGCCACCCGGCCCCCTGGGGGGACTGAAGCTTTCTTT
TRBV6-2/TRBV6-3	TRBJ1-1	TRBD1	many	17	CASSYPLTTGLNTEAFF	TGTGCCAGCAGTTACCCCCTGACGACAGGGCTTAACACTGAAGCTTTCTTT
TRBV12-3/TRBV12-4	TRBJ2-1	NA	many	13	CASRGTGRNEQFF	TGTGCCAGCAGGGGGACTGGTAGGAATGAGCAGTTCTTC
TRBV4-1	TRBJ2-6	NA	many	17	CASSQDHADSGANVLTF	TGCGCCAGCAGCCAAGATCACGCAGACTCTGGGGCCAACGTCCTGACTTTC
TRBV6-1	TRBJ1-1	NA	many	12	CASSSPDSEAFF	TGTGCCAGCAGCTCTCCCGATTCTGAAGCTTTCTTT
TRBV5-1	TRBJ1-2	NA	many	16	CASSFDTYGQRRGYTF	TGCGCCAGCAGCTTCGATACATACGGACAGCGTCGGGGCTACACCTTC
TRBV5-6	TRBJ2-5	NA	NA	15	CASSVPRVAGETQYF	TGTGCCAGCAGCGTCCCTAGGGTCGCGGGAGAGACCCAGTACTTC
TRBV5-1	TRBJ2-2	TRBD2	many	17	CASSLVRAGVETGELFF	TGCGCCAGCAGCTTGGTCCGGGCGGGAGTCGAAACCGGGGAGCTGTTTTTT
TRBV3-1	TRBJ2-3	NA	few	20	CASSRFDGYFTEGETDTQYF	TGTGCCAGCAGCCGATTCGATGGTTATTTCACCGAGGGGGAGACAGATACGCAGTATTTT
TRBV20-1	TRBJ2-7	TRBD2	many	16	CSARDLGGRASYEQYF	TGCAGTGCTAGAGATCTAGGCGGGAGGGCCTCCTACGAGCAGTACTTC
TRBV12-3/TRBV12-4	TRBJ2-7	NA	many	13	CASSLVRGYEQYF	TGTGCCAGCAGTTTGGTCAGGGGCTACGAGCAGTACTTC
TRBV20-1	TRBJ2-3	NA	many	12	CSARGTTDTQYF	TGCAGTGCTAGAGGTACCACAGATACGCAGTATTTT
TRBV27	TRBJ2-7	NA	many	12	CATRLRQYEQYF	TGTGCCACCCGGTTACGGCAGTACGAGCAGTACTTC
TRBV28	TRBJ1-6	NA	many	15	CAIPKSPQGDSPLHF	TGTGCCATCCCCAAGTCCCCCCAGGGCGATTCACCCCTCCACTTT
TRBV3-1	TRBJ1-1	NA	many	14	CASSQLKMGVEAFF	TGTGCCAGCAGCCAATTAAAGATGGGCGTTGAAGCTTTCTTT
TRBV12-3/TRBV12-4	TRBJ2-7	NA	many	13	CASSRVSSYEQYF	TGTGCCAGCAGCAGGGTAAGCTCCTACGAGCAGTACTTC
TRBV13	TRBJ2-5	NA	many	12	CASSGSKETQYF	TGTGCCAGCAGCGGGAGCAAAGAGACCCAGTACTTC
TRBV13	TRBJ2-5	TRBD2	many	15	CASSWTRFKQETQYF	TGTGCCAGCAGCTGGACTAGATTTAAACAAGAGACCCAGTACTTC
TRBV4-3	TRBJ2-7	TRBD2	many	18	CASSQDRARMGLLGEQYF	TGCGCCAGCAGCCAAGATCGTGCTCGGATGGGACTACTAGGCGAGCAGTACTTC
TRBV2	TRBJ2-1	TRBD2	many	14	CARDREVGYNEQFF	TGTGCCAGAGACCGGGAGGTTGGCTACAATGAGCAGTTCTTC
TRBV3-1	TRBJ2-1	TRBD1	many	15	CASTPTGTGEDEQFF	TGTGCCAGCACTCCTACCGGGACAGGGGAGGATGAGCAGTTCTTC
TRBV24-1	TRBJ2-2	TRBD2	many	15	CATSVETSGSGELFF	TGTGCCACCAGTGTCGAAACTAGCGGATCCGGGGAGCTGTTTTTT
TRBV7-3	TRBJ1-1	NA	many	14	CASSPLGGDTEAFF	TGTGCCAGCAGCCCCCTAGGCGGGGACACTGAAGCTTTCTTT